The 18 T cell receptor beta chains reported below all come from one sample, sequenced in a study of blood T cell repertoires in COVID-19. This table comes from immunoSEQ multiplex PCR, and its TCRdb copy is limited to in-frame clones, with some not included. The sample includes roughly 70,000 clones, about four fifths of them seen just once. Source material: peripheral blood. The source is a man aged 55 to 70 with COVID-19, enrolled during active disease.

The chain combines TRBV28 with TRBJ1-2; D is unresolved. The CDR3 extends over 13 amino acids. V lost 10 bases and J lost 4, with 16 bases in between. Germline CDR1 MDHEN, CDR2 SYDVKM. The CDR3 loop is CATRGWEAYGYTF. As DNA, the CDR3 is TGTGCCACTCGAGGGTGGGAGGCCTATGGCTACACCTTC.

This clone was detected ten times or more. The gene calls are TRBV7-9 and TRBJ1-5, with D possibly being TRBD1 (5 bases). The V gene's germline CDR1 is SEHNR and CDR2 FQNEAQ (reference sequence). The CDR3 is 17 amino acids. The V gene lost 1 base and the J gene lost 3 bases, with 16 bases spanning the gap. The CDR3 sequence: CASSLGRLGAYNQPQHF. DNA of the CDR3: TGTGCCAGCAGCTTAGGGCGGTTAGGGGCCTACAATCAGCCCCAGCATTTT.

The CDR3 loop is CAWRTGSFGYTF. The CDR3 DNA reads TGTGCCTGGAGGACAGGTTCCTTTGGCTACACCTTC. This chain joins TRBV30 and TRBJ1-2; D might be TRBD1 (6 bases). Germline CDR1 is GTSNPN and CDR2 is SVGIG (reference sequence). With 3 bases removed from V and 7 bases from J, the gap between germline ends came to 12 bases. The CDR3 is made up of 12 amino acids.

This clone was counted a few times. The V and J genes are TRBV5-1 and TRBJ2-7, with 8 bases lining up with TRBD2. Germline lookup yields CDR1 SGHRS and CDR2 YFSETQ. CDR3 length equals 15 residues. V lost 6 bases, J lost 0 bases, and 8 bases stayed unmatched. The CDR3 DNA is TGCGCCAGCACCCGGGGGGGTGTGAGCTCCTACGAGCAGTACTTC. The encoded protein is CASTRGGVSSYEQYF.

V gene TRBV3-1 (or the pseudogene TRBV3-2) combines with J gene TRBJ2-5, with TRBD2 matching 13 bases. Unmatched junction bases numbered 10, after V lost 1 base and J lost 2 bases. This CDR3 has 19 residues. Germline values: CDR1 LGHDT, CDR2 YNNKEL (reference sequence). The CDR3 DNA reads TGTGCCAGCAGCCAAGGCTTGGGACTAGCGGGGTATCAACAAGAGACCCAGTACTTC. This codes for CASSQGLGLAGYQQETQYF.

The V and J genes are TRBV7-9 and TRBJ2-3, with D unclear. V lost 8 bases and J lost 4, with 7 bases in between. The CDR3 contains 11 residues. Germline V gene lookup returns CDR1 SEHNR and CDR2 FQNEAQ (reference sequence). The CDR3 sequence is CASGNPDTQYF. For the CDR3, the DNA is TGTGCCAGCGGCAACCCAGATACGCAGTATTTT.

V gene TRBV6-6 combines with J gene TRBJ2-1; possible D gene TRBD2, 6 bases. CDR1 is MNHNY, CDR2 SVGAGI, per germline (reference sequence). The CDR3 contains 15 residues. Trimming stripped 5 bases from V and 5 bases from J, with 16 bases between. The CDR3 sequence is CASSPLGGIHNEQFF. The CDR3 DNA reads TGTGCCAGCAGTCCCCTCGGGGGTATTCACAATGAGCAGTTCTTC.

CDR3 loop: CSAQNTEAFF. The CDR3 DNA reads as TGCAGCGCGCAGAACACTGAAGCTTTCTTT. J is TRBJ1-1 and V is TRBV29-1; D uncertain. The CDR3 spans 10 residues. CDR1 is SQVTM and CDR2 is ANQGSEA in the germline V gene. Trimming left V 7 bases short and J 1 base short, with 4 bases between.

The CDR3 sequence: CASSLGPGGLSEQYF. CDR3 bases: TGTGCCAGCAGCTTGGGGCCAGGGGGCTTGTCCGAGCAGTACTTC. The chain uses TRBV5-5 and TRBJ2-7; TRBD1 agrees at 8 bases. Germline V lookup: CDR1 SGHKS, CDR2 YYEKEE (reference sequence). The junction had 8 bases not matched to a gene; V was cut back by 0 bases and J by 6 bases. This CDR3 comprises 15 residues.

The genes are TRBV7-6 and TRBJ1-2; no clear D gene. CDR3 length: 14 residues. Trimming removed 5 bases at V and 4 bases at J, with 14 bases between. CDR1 and CDR2 from the germline V gene are SGHVS and FNYEAQ. The CDR3 bases are TGTGCCAGCAGCCTCGAAGCAGGATTCTATGGCTACACCTTC. Translation gives CASSLEAGFYGYTF.

CDR3 sequence: CASSDWSENTEAFF. In DNA form, the CDR3 reads TGTGCCAGCAGTGATTGGTCAGAGAACACTGAAGCTTTCTTT. The chain joins TRBV2 to TRBJ1-1; D remains unclear. The length of the CDR3 is 14 residues. Trimming left V 3 bases short and J 1 base short, with 9 bases between. Germline V gene lookup returns CDR1 SNHLY and CDR2 FYNNEI.

The chain is built from TRBV14 and TRBJ2-5; D is unclear. Between the trimmed V and J ends, which lost 0 bases and 7 bases, there was a span of 18 bases. This CDR3 is 16 amino acids long. Per the germline V gene, CDR1 is SGHDN and CDR2 is FVKESK. CDR3 coding DNA: TGTGCCAGCAGCCAAGATCTATTGACTCAAATGTCGACCCAGTACTTC. Translating it yields CASSQDLLTQMSTQYF.

The rearrangement links TRBV5-4 to TRBJ2-2, with 11 bases fitting TRBD2. CDR3 size: 16 residues. Unmatched junction bases numbered 10, after V lost 6 bases and J lost 6 bases. The V gene's germline CDR1 is SGHNT and CDR2 YYREEE (reference sequence). The CDR3 protein is CASTVAGGLYAGELFF. As DNA, the CDR3 is TGTGCCAGCACGGTAGCGGGGGGGCTATATGCCGGGGAGCTGTTTTTT. Full variable domain (missing parts from reference TRBV5-4 and TRBJ2-2): ETGVTQSPTHLIKTRGQQVTLRCSSQSGHNTVSWYQQALGQGPQFIFQYYREEENGRGNFPPRFSGLQFPNYSSELNVNALELDDSALYLCASTVAGGLYAGELFFGEGSRLTVL.

V gene TRBV5-6 combines with J gene TRBJ1-2, with 9 bases identical to TRBD1. Losses at the gene ends were 0 bases for V and 8 bases for J; bases not matched to a gene: 2. The CDR3 totals 13 residues. Germline CDR1 reads SGHDT; CDR2 reads YYEEEE. The DNA for the CDR3 is TGTGCCAGCAGCTTGGGGACAGGGGCCGGCTACACCTTC. Protein sequence: CASSLGTGAGYTF.

This chain uses TRBV19 with TRBJ2-6; D gene uncertain. V lost 0 bases and J lost 0, with 12 bases in between. Germline values: CDR1 LNHDA, CDR2 SQIVND (reference sequence). This CDR3 contains 18 residues. The CDR3: CASSIDDRVFSGANVLTF. Here the CDR3 DNA reads TGTGCCAGTAGTATAGATGATCGGGTTTTCTCTGGGGCCAACGTCCTGACTTTC.

This chain's CDR3 is CASSWKTGNTEAFF. CDR3 coding DNA: TGTGCCAGCAGCTGGAAGACAGGGAACACTGAAGCTTTCTTT. V is TRBV11-2 and J is TRBJ1-1; TRBD1 is a possible D gene (6 bases). The length of the CDR3 is 14 residues. Trimming shortened V by 4 bases and J by 1 base, and 10 bases separated the two germline ends. The germline gives CDR1 SGHAT, CDR2 FQNNGV. The full variable domain, with the rest looked up from reference TRBV11-2 and TRBJ1-1, is EAGVAQSPRYKIIEKRQSVAFWCNPISGHATLYWYQQILGQGPKLLIQFQNNGVVDDSQLPKDRFSAERLKGVDSTLKIQPAKLEDSAVYLCASSWKTGNTEAFFGQGTRLTVV.

This chain joins TRBV3-1 (or the pseudogene TRBV3-2) and TRBJ2-7; D is unresolved. The CDR3 is 14 residues long. Trimming took off 1 base at V and 4 bases at J, with 11 bases between the two ends. Germline-derived CDR1 and CDR2 are LGHDT and YNNKEL (reference sequence). CDR3 amino acids: CASSQGFLRYEQYF. The CDR3 DNA reads as TGTGCCAGCAGCCAAGGGTTTCTGAGGTACGAGCAGTACTTC.

This chain links TRBV5-1 with TRBJ1-1; 8 bases are a match to TRBD1. The CDR3 has 14 residues. Germline V gene data show CDR1 as SGHRS and CDR2 as YFSETQ. Trimming took 3 bases from V and 4 from J; bases not matched to a gene: 5. The CDR3: CASSSTGAGTEAFF. The DNA of the CDR3 is TGCGCCAGCAGCTCGACAGGGGCAGGCACTGAAGCTTTCTTT.